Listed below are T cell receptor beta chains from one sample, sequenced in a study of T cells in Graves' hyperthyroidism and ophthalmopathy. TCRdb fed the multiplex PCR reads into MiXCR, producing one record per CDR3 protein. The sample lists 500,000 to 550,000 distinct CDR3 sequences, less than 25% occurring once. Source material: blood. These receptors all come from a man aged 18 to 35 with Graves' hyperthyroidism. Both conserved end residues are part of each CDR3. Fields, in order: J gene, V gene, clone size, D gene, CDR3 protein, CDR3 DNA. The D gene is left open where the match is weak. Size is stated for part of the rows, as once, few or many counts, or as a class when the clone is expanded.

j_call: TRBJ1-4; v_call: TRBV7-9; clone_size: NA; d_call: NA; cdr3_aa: CASSLAGTNEKLFF; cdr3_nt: TGTGCCAGCAGCTTGGCAGGGACTAATGAAAAACTGTTTTTT
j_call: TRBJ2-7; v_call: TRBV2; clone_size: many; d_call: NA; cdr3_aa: CASSESGPPNEQYF; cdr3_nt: TGTGCCAGCAGTGAGAGCGGGCCCCCTAACGAGCAGTACTTC
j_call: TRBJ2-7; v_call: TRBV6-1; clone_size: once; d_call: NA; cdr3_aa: CASSEERADTPGF; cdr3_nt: TGTGCCAGCAGTGAAGAGCGAGCAGACACCCCCGGCTTC
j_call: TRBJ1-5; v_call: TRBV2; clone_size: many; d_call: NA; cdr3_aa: CASSVYPQGPQHF; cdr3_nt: TGTGCCAGCAGTGTCTACCCGCAGGGGCCCCAGCATTTT
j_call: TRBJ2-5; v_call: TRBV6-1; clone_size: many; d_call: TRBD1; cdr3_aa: CASSEATGTGKETQYF; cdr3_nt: TGTGCCAGCAGTGAAGCTACCGGGACAGGGAAGGAGACCCAGTACTTC
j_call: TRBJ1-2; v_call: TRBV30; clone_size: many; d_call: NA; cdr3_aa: CAWTGSNYGYTF; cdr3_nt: TGTGCCTGGACGGGTTCGAACTATGGCTACACCTTC
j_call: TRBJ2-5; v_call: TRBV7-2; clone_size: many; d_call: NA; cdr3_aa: CASSGGLPQETQYF; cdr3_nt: TGTGCCAGCAGCGGGGGACTCCCTCAAGAGACCCAGTACTTC
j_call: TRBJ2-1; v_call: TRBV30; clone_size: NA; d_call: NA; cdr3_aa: CAWSESWEQFF; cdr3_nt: TGTGCCTGGAGTGAATCGTGGGAGCAGTTCTTC
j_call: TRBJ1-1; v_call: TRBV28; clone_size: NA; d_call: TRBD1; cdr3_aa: CASSYSYMEGTGAEAFF; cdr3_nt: TGTGCCAGCAGTTACTCCTACATGGAGGGGACAGGCGCTGAAGCTTTCTTT
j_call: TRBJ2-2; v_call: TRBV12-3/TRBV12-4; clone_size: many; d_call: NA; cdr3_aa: CASTPGRTNTGELFF; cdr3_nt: TGTGCCAGCACCCCGGGCAGAACGAACACCGGGGAGCTGTTTTTT
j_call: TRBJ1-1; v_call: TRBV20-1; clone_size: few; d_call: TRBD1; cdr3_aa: CSARVPGTGEWAFF; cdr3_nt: TGCAGTGCTAGAGTCCCCGGGACAGGGGAGTGGGCTTTCTTT
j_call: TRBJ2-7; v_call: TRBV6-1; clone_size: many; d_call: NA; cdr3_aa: CASRGLTGDSYEQYF; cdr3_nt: TGTGCCAGTAGAGGCTTAACGGGGGACTCCTACGAGCAGTACTTC
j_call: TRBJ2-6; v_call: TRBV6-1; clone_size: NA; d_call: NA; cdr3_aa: CASSAAAGTGANVLTF; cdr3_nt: TGTGCCAGCAGTGCGGCGGCAGGGACCGGGGCCAACGTCCTGACTTTC
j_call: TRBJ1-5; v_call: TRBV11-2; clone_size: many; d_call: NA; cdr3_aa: CASSPWAGTGNQPQHF; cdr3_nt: TGTGCCAGCAGCCCCTGGGCAGGGACTGGCAATCAGCCCCAGCATTTT
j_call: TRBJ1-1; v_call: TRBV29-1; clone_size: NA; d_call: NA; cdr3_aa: CSVETRRDTEAFF; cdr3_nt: TGCAGCGTTGAAACGAGAAGGGACACTGAAGCTTTCTTT
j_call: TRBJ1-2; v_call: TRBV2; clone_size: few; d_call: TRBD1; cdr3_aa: CASSWDRFGGYTF; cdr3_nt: TGTGCCAGCAGTTGGGACAGGTTTGGCGGCTACACCTTC
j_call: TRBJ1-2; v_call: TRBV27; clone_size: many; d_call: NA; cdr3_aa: CASSTQRLPWTF; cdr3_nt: TGTGCCAGCAGTACCCAAAGACTGCCTTGGACCTTC
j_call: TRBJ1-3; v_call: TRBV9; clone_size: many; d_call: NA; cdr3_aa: CASSSYPAGHSGNTIYF; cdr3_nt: TGTGCCAGCAGCTCCTACCCGGCAGGTCACTCTGGAAACACCATATATTTT
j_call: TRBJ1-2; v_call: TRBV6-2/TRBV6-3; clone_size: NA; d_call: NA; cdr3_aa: CASGKPGRNYGYTF; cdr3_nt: TGTGCCAGCGGGAAACCGGGACGGAACTATGGCTACACCTTC
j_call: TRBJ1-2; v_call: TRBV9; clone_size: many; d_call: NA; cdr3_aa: CASSASWDIYGYTF; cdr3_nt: TGTGCCAGCAGCGCCTCCTGGGACATCTATGGCTACACCTTC
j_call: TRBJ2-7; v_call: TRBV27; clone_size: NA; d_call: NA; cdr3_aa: CASSSSGLSFQQYF; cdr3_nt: NA
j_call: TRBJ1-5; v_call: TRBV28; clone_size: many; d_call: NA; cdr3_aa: CASSSAGSNQPQHF; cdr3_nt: TGTGCCAGCAGCTCCGCGGGTAGCAATCAGCCCCAGCATTTT
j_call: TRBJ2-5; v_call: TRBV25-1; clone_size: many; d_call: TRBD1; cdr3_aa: CASSSAQGAYETQYF; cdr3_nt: TGTGCCAGCAGTAGCGCCCAGGGGGCTTACGAGACCCAGTACTTC
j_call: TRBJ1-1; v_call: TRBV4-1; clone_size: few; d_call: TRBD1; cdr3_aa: CASSQDDGTANTEAFF; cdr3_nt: TGCGCCAGCAGCCAAGATGACGGGACAGCGAACACTGAAGCTTTCTTT
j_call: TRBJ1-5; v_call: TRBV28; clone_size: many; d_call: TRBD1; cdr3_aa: CASFPFLDREKELDNQPQHF; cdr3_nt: TGTGCCAGTTTCCCTTTCTTGGACAGGGAAAAAGAATTGGACAATCAGCCCCAGCATTTT